This T cell receptor (beta chain) was obtained from a study of shared T cell receptors in the human thymus. Generated by immunoSEQ multiplex PCR, the TCRdb table keeps only in-frame clones and is missing some. The sample contains about 540,000 clones, around 78% of which appear only once. V lost 5 bases, J lost 2 bases, and 4 bases stayed unmatched. This CDR3 has 15 residues. Germline CDR1 reads MDHEN; CDR2 reads SYDVKM. The same sample was also used in a study of human thymus T cells. According to that study: Each of the donors was a healthy Finnish infant who was undergoing open corrective cardiac surgery for congenital heart defects. Corrective cardiac surgery supplied the resected thymus tissue. Use of V and J genes seemed skewed within the thymic and blood repertoires. Unrelated people showed highly overlapping thymic repertoires, related research reported.

The sequenced sample was thymocytes. J is TRBJ2-7 and V is TRBV28; 12 bases are a match to TRBD1. The receptor was derived from a boy under three years old with a congenital heart defect. CDR3 residues: CASSPGTGGTYEQYF. The CDR3 coding sequence is TGTGCCAGCAGTCCCGGGACAGGGGGCACCTACGAGCAGTACTTC.